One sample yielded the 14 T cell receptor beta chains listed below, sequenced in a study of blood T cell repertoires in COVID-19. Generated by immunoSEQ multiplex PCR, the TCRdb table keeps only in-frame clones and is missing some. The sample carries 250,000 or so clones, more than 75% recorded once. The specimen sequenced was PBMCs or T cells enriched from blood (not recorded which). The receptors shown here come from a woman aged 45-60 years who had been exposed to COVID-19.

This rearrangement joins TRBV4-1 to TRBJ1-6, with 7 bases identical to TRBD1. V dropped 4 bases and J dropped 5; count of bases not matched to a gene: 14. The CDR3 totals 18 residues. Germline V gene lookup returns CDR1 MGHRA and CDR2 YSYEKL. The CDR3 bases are TGCGCCAGCAGCCTCCGAGGGGAGAGGGGGCATAATAATTCACCCCTCCACTTT. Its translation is CASSLRGERGHNNSPLHF.

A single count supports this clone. In DNA, the CDR3 is TGTGCCAGCAGCTTTGACAGGCCTTACCAAGAGACCCAGTACTTC. Amino acid sequence: CASSFDRPYQETQYF. The chain has TRBV5-4 and TRBJ2-5, with D possibly TRBD1 on 6 matching bases. Germline V lookup: CDR1 SGHNT, CDR2 YYREEE (reference sequence). V gave up 2 bases and J gave up 0 bases, with 11 bases separating them. The CDR3 consists of 15 residues. The entire variable domain, with the rest obtained from reference TRBV5-4 and TRBJ2-5, is as follows: ETGVTQSPTHLIKTRGQQVTLRCSSQSGHNTVSWYQQALGQGPQFIFQYYREEENGRGNFPPRFSGLQFPNYSSELNVNALELDDSALYLCASSFDRPYQETQYFGPGTRLLVL.

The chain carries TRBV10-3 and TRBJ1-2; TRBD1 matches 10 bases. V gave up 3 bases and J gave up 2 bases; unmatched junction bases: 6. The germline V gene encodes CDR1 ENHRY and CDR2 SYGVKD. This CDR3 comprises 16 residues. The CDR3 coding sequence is TGTGCCATCAGTGACCCCCGGGACAGGGGAAACTATGGCTACACCTTC. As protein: CAISDPRDRGNYGYTF.

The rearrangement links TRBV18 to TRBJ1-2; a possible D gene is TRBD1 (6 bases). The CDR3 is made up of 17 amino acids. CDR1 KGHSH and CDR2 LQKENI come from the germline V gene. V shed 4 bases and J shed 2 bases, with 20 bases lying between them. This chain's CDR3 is CASSLASQGRKNYGYTF. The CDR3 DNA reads TGTGCCAGCTCACTTGCATCACAGGGAAGGAAGAACTATGGCTACACCTTC. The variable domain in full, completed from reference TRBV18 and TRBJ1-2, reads NAGVMQNPRHLVRRRGQEARLRCSPMKGHSHVYWYRQLPEEGLKFMVYLQKENIIDESGMPKERFSAEFPKEGPSILRIQQVVRGDSAAYFCASSLASQGRKNYGYTFGSGTRLTVV.

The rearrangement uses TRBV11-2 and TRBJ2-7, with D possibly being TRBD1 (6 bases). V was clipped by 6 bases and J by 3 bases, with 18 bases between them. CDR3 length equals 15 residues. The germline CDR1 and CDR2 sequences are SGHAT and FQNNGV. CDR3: CASSSGTHLFYEQYF. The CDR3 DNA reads TGTGCCAGCAGTTCCGGGACACACCTGTTCTACGAGCAGTACTTC.

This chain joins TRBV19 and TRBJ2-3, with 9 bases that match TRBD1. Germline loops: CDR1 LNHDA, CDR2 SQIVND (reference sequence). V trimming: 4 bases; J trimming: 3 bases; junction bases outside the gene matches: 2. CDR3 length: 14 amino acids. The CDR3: CASSRGTGTDTQYF. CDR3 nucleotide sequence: TGTGCCAGTAGTAGGGGGACAGGGACAGATACGCAGTATTTT.

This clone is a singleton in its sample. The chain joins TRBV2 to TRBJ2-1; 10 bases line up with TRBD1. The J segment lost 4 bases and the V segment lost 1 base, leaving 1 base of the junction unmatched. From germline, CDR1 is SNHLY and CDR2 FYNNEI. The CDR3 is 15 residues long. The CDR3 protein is CASSEVGQGYNEQFF. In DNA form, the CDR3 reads TGTGCCAGCAGTGAAGTGGGACAGGGGTACAATGAGCAGTTCTTC.

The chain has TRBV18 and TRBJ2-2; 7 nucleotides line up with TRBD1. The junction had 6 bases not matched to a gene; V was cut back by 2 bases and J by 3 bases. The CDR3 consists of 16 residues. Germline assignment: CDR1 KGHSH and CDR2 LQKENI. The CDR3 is CASSPRPGGDTGELFF. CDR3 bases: TGTGCCAGCTCACCAAGGCCAGGGGGAGACACCGGGGAGCTGTTTTTT. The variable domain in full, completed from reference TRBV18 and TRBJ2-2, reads NAGVMQNPRHLVRRRGQEARLRCSPMKGHSHVYWYRQLPEEGLKFMVYLQKENIIDESGMPKERFSAEFPKEGPSILRIQQVVRGDSAAYFCASSPRPGGDTGELFFGEGSRLTVL.

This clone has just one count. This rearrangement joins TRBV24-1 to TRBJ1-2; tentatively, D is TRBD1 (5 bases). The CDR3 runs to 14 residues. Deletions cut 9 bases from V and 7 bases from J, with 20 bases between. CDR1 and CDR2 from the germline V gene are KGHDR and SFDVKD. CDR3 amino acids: CATAVLRDFLGYTF. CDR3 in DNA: TGTGCCACCGCGGTCCTCAGGGATTTCCTTGGCTACACCTTC.

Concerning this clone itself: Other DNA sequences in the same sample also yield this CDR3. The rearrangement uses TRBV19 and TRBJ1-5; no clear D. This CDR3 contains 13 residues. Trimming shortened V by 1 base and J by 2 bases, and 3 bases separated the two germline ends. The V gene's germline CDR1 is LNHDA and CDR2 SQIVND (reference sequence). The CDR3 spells CASSIAGNQPQHF. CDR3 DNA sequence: TGTGCCAGTAGTATAGCCGGCAATCAGCCCCAGCATTTT.

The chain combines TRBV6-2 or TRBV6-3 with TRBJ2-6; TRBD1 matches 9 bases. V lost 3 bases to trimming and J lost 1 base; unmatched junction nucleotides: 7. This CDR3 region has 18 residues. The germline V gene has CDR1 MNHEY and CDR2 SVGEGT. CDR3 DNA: TGTGCCAGCAGTTATGGGGACAGGGAAGTGTCTGGGGCCAACGTCCTGACTTTC. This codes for CASSYGDREVSGANVLTF.

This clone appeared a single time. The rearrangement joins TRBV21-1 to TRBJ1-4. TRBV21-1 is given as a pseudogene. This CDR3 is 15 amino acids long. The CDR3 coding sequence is TGTGCCAGCAGCAAAGTCGGGTGGGGGGATGAAAAACTGTTTTTT. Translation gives CASSKVGWGDEKLFF.

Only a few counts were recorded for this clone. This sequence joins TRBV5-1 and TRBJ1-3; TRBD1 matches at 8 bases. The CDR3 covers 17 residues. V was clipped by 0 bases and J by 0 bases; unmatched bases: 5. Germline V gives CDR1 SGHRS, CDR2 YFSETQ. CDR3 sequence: CASSLEGQGYSGNTIYF. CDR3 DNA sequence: TGCGCCAGCAGCTTGGAAGGACAGGGTTACTCTGGAAACACCATATATTTT.

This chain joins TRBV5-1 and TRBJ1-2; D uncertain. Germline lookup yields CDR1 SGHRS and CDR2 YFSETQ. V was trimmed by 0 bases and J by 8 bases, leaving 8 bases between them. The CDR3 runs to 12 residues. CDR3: CASSLEVGGYTF. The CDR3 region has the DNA TGCGCCAGCAGCTTGGAAGTGGGCGGCTACACCTTC.